The sequence of this TCR beta chain was determined in a study of blood T cell repertoires in COVID-19. In the study overall: Samples taken during acute and convalescent COVID-19 were collected in the United States, Italy and Spain. Sample material is recorded as cDNA or gDNA derived from T cells, B-cell-depleted T cells, or PBMCs.

Per the study methods: Nucleated cell counts were estimated from reference gene primer amplification. Generated by immunoSEQ multiplex PCR, the TCRdb table keeps only in-frame clones and is missing some. That table is the source of V, J and clone size, and D and trimming were worked out from the DNA. The table records about 94,000 clones, approximately 84% of them present only once. The CDR3 covers 14 residues. V lost 6 bases to trimming and J lost 6 bases; unmatched junction nucleotides: 5. CDR1 MDHEN and CDR2 SYDVKM come from the germline V gene. The TCR comes from a man in his sixties with acute or convalescent COVID-19. This rearrangement joins TRBV28 to TRBJ1-6; the match to TRBD1 covers 7 bases. Sequences were obtained from peripheral blood. The CDR3 region has the DNA TGTGCCAGCAGGCAGGGACAGATTAATTCACCCCTCCACTTT. The encoded protein is CASRQGQINSPLHF.